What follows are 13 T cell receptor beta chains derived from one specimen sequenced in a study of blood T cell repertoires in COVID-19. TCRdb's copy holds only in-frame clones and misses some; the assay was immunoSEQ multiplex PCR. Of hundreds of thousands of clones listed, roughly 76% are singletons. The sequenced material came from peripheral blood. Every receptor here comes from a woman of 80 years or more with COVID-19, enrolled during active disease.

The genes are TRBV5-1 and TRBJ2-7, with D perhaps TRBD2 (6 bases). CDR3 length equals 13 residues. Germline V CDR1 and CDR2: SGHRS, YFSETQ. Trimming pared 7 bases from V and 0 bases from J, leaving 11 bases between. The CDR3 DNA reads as TGCGCCAGCTTTTTGGAGGGCTCCTACGAGCAGTACTTC. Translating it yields CASFLEGSYEQYF.

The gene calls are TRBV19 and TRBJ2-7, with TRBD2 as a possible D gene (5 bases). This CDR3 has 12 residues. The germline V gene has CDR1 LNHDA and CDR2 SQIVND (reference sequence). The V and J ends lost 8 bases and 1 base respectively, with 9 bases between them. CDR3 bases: TGTGCCAGTGAGGGTCAGTCCTACGAGCAGTACTTC. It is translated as CASEGQSYEQYF.

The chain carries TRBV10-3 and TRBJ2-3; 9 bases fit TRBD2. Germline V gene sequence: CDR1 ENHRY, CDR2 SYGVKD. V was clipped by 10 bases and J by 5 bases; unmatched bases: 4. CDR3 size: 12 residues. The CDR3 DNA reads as TGTGCCACGGGACTAGCAATAGATACGCAGTATTTT. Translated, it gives CATGLAIDTQYF.

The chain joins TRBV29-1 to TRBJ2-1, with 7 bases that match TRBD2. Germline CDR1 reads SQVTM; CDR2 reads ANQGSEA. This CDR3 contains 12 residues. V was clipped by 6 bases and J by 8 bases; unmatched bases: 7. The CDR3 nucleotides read TGCAGCGTCATGGCGGGAGCCTATGAGCAGTTCTTC. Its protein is CSVMAGAYEQFF.

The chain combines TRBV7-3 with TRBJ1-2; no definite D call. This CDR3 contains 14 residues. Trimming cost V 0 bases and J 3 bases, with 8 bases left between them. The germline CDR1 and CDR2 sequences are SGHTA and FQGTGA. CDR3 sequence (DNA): TGTGCCAGCAGCTTAACGGCGGCAGACTATGGCTACACCTTC. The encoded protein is CASSLTAADYGYTF.

The CDR3 loop reads CASSHSTDNQPQHF. CDR3 DNA sequence: TGTGCCAGCAGCCATTCGACAGACAATCAGCCCCAGCATTTT. The J gene is TRBJ1-5, the V gene TRBV3-1 (or the pseudogene TRBV3-2), with D possibly TRBD1 on 5 matching bases. CDR1 LGHDT and CDR2 YNNKEL come from the germline V gene (reference sequence). This CDR3 is built from 14 residues. Trimming pared 3 bases from V and 3 bases from J, leaving 9 bases between.

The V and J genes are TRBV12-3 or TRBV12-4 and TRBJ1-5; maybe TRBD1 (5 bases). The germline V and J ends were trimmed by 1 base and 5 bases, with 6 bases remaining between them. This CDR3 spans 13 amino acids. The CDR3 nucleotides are TGTGCCAGCAGTTTAGGGGACTATCAGCCCCAGCATTTT. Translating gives CASSLGDYQPQHF.

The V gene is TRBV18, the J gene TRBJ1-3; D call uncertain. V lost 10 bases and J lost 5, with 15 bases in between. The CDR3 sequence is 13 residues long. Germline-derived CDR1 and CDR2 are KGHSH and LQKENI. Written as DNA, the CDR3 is TGTGCCACCGGGTCCGGGAGTAGAAACACCATATATTTT. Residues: CATGSGSRNTIYF.

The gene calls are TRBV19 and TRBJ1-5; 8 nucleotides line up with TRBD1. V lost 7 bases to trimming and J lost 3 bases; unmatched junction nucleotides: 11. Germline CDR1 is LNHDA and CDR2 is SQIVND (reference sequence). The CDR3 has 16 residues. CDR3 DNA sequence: TGTGCCAGTACTCCCTTAGACAGGGGTAACAATCAGCCCCAGCATTTT. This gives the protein CASTPLDRGNNQPQHF.

The CDR3 region is CAISPGGDNEQFF. DNA for the CDR3: TGTGCCATCAGTCCGGGAGGGGACAATGAGCAGTTCTTC. J is TRBJ2-1 and V is TRBV10-3, with 8 bases fitting TRBD2. The J segment lost 5 bases and the V segment lost 5 bases, leaving 2 bases of the junction unmatched. This CDR3 contains 13 residues. CDR1 is ENHRY and CDR2 is SYGVKD in the germline V gene.

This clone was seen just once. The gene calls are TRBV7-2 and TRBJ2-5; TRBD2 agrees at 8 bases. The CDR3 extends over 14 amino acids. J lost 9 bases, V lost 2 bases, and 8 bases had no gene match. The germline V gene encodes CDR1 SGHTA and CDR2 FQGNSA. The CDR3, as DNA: TGTGCCAGCAGCTTATTCGGGAGGGTTGAGGCCCAGTACTTC. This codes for CASSLFGRVEAQYF.

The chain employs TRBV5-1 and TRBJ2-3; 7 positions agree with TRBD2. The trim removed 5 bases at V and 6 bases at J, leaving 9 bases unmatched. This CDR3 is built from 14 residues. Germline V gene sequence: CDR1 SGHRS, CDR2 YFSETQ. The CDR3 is CASRGGSVWDTQYF. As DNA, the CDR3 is TGCGCCAGCAGGGGCGGGAGCGTTTGGGATACGCAGTATTTT.

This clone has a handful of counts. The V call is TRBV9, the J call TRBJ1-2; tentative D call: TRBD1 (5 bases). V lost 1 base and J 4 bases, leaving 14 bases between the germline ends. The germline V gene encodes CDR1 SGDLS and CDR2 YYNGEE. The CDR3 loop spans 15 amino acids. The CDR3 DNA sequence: TGTGCCAGCAGCGTATCAGGGCAAGTTTCCTATGGCTACACCTTC. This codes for CASSVSGQVSYGYTF.